This T cell receptor beta chain stems from a study of T cells in women clearing cervical HPV infection. Note on this clone: Its antigen remains unidentified. One end of the junction is discordant with germline, which a read error may explain. The read is 3 residues too short to cover the CDR3 end, so that end is filled in from the germline J gene.

Germline V CDR1 and CDR2: MNHNS, SASEGT. The CDR3 consists of 15 residues. General observations from the study: Each sample's T-cell count was unknown, possibly confounding richness.

Cervical HPV DNA detected by MY09/MY11 PCR, typed by dot-blot. Sequencing was performed with immunoSEQ multiplex PCR; in TCRdb, only in-frame clones are kept and a portion is missing. The listing records tens of thousands of clones. This sequence joins TRBV6-1 and TRBJ2-5; tentatively, D is TRBD1 (6 bases). The clonotype comes from a woman between 18 and 75 years old with a cervical HPV16 infection that either progressed to CIN3+ or cleared (not recorded which). The sample was blood buffy coat. This CDR3 is CASSEIGGEKDTQYF. The covered CDR3 bases are TGTGCCAGCAGTGAAATAGGGGGTGAAAAAGATACC.